This T cell receptor (beta chain) comes out of a study of T cells in Graves' hyperthyroidism and ophthalmopathy. Overall study findings and caveats: Among thyroid clonotypes expanded above 0.001, most also appeared in blood.

Using RNA transcripts as the source, TCR beta CDR3 regions were amplified. HTBI primers were the set used in a first-round RT-PCR of the TCR CDR3. TCRdb processed the multiplex PCR reads anew with MiXCR; each CDR3 protein has one entry. The data show roughly 720,000 distinct CDR3 sequences, roughly 17% seen once. In its sample, this clonotype was seen many times. No antigen is known for it. The TCR originated in a man between 50 and 59 years old with Graves' hyperthyroidism. What was sequenced was blood.

For the CDR3, the DNA is TGTGCCATCCATACTAGCGCTCACAGCGGGCGGGAGCAGTTCTTC. This gives the protein CAIHTSAHSGREQFF. This rearrangement joins TRBV2 to TRBJ2-1, with 7 nucleotides matching TRBD2. CDR3 size: 15 residues. The junction had 19 bases not matched to a gene; V was cut back by 10 bases and J by 10 bases. CDR1 and CDR2 (germline): SNHLY, FYNNEI.